Below are 5 T cell receptor beta chains sequenced from a single sample in a study of Graves' ophthalmopathy and Graves' hyperthyroidism. The TCR beta CDR3 regions underwent amplification from RNA transcripts. HTBI-primed RT-PCR formed the first round, and a multiplex PCR formed the second. TCRdb redid the calling of the multiplex PCR reads with MiXCR, one entry per CDR3 protein. The sample has about 480,000 distinct CDR3 sequences; roughly 14% are singletons. The specimen sequenced was blood. These receptors were collected from a woman aged 25 to 39 with Graves' ophthalmopathy.

This clonotype was observed many times. The chain recombines TRBV12-3 or TRBV12-4 with TRBJ2-7; 8 nucleotides align to TRBD1. Trimming took 2 bases from V and 6 from J; bases not matched to a gene: 9. This CDR3 region has 15 residues. The chain's CDR3 is CASSLRDRKLGEQYF. CDR3 nucleotides: TGTGCCAGCAGTTTAAGGGACAGGAAACTCGGCGAGCAGTACTTC.

This clonotype was seen just once. The chain is built from TRBV28 and TRBJ2-7; D is undetermined. The germline CDR1 and CDR2 sequences are MDHEN and SYDVKM. The CDR3 sequence is 13 residues long. V lost 7 bases to trimming and J lost 1 base, with 11 bases between them. Written as DNA, the CDR3 is TGTGCCAGCATGGACGGAACTTCCTACGAGCAGTACTTC. It specifies CASMDGTSYEQYF.

In its sample, this clonotype was seen many times. V gene TRBV6-1 combines with J gene TRBJ2-5; D is perhaps TRBD1 or TRBD2 (5 bases each). CDR1 and CDR2 (germline): MNHNS, SASEGT. V dropped 6 bases and J dropped 0 bases, with 8 bases sitting between them. The CDR3 has 13 amino acids. CDR3 sequence reads: CASRPGHQETQYF. The CDR3 nucleotides are TGTGCCAGCAGACCGGGACACCAAGAGACCCAGTACTTC.

This clonotype has a count of ten or more. This chain uses TRBV6-1 with TRBJ1-3; D remains ambiguous. Germline V gene lookup returns CDR1 MNHNS and CDR2 SASEGT. Trimming took off 3 bases at V and 0 bases at J, with 6 bases between the two ends. The CDR3 consists of 14 residues. Here the CDR3 reads CASSDGSSGNTIYF. The CDR3 DNA reads TGTGCCAGCAGTGATGGGAGCTCTGGAAACACCATATATTTT.

This clonotype was seen repeatedly, ten times or more. A read error may explain this, as a much larger clone is one base away. The V and J genes are TRBV6-2 or TRBV6-3 and TRBJ1-1; D is undetermined. The V end lost 0 bases, the J end lost 6 bases, and 11 bases lay between the germline ends. Germline assignment: CDR1 MNHEY and CDR2 SVGEGT. The CDR3 spans 14 residues. CDR3 in DNA: TGTGCCAGCAGTTACTCGACCATATTCGCTGAAGCTTTCTTT. The encoded protein is CASSYSTIFAEAFF.